This TCR beta chain is drawn from a study of control samples from healthy donors and cancer patients. TCRdb's copy holds only in-frame clones and misses some; the assay was immunoSEQ multiplex PCR. The table includes around 53,000 clones, roughly nine tenths detected once. The CDR3 has 14 residues. Germline values: CDR1 MDHEN, CDR2 SYDVKM. In the case of this clone: One end of the junction varies from germline; a read error may be responsible.

The rearrangement uses TRBV28 and TRBJ1-4; tentatively, D is TRBD1 (6 bases). This receptor was identified in a man in his 60s with head and neck cancer. The sequencing input was PBMCs. The CDR3 loop is CASNSGTPNEKLFF. The DNA of the CDR3 is TGTGCCAGCAACTCCGGGACACCTAACGAAAAACTGTTTTTT.